This T cell receptor beta chain was observed in a study of blood T cell repertoires in COVID-19. Overall study context: Samples came from the United States, Italy and Spain, spanning acute and convalescent COVID-19. T cells, B-cell-depleted T cells, or PBMCs provided the cDNA or gDNA that served as material.

V shed 4 bases, J shed 6 bases, and the junction held 9 bases outside the gene matches. CDR1 is LNHNV and CDR2 is YYDKDF in the germline V gene (reference sequence). The CDR3 length is 15 residues. Assay: immunoSEQ multiplex PCR; the TCRdb copy retains only in-frame clones and omits some. The sample records 23,000 or so clones, around 90% being singletons. The chain employs TRBV15 and TRBJ2-7; the match to TRBD1 covers 10 bases. The TCR originated in a woman in her 70s with active COVID-19. What was sequenced was peripheral blood. CDR3 nucleotide sequence: TGTGCCACCAGCAACCGGGACAGGGGTTCTCGCGAGCAGTACTTC. This gives the protein CATSNRDRGSREQYF.